The 9 T cell receptor beta chains reported below all come from one sample, sequenced in a study of beta chain features in type 1 diabetes. TCRB transcripts that were expressed got sequenced, as all of the isolated RNA had been reverse transcribed. Data came from immunoSEQ multiplex PCR; TCRdb stores just in-frame clones and leaves some out. The data show under 900,000 clones, with about a sixth seen just once and 0.023% held by the top ten. What was sequenced was naive CD4+ T cells from blood. Every receptor here comes from a woman aged 18-35 years in good health.

This clone turned up a few times. This sequence joins TRBV19 and TRBJ2-1, with 10 nucleotides matching TRBD2. There are 14 residues in the CDR3. J lost 6 bases, V lost 7 bases, and 6 bases had no gene match. CDR1 and CDR2 from the germline V gene are LNHDA and SQIVND (reference sequence). CDR3 nucleotide sequence: TGTGCCAGTACAGGGACTAGCGCACCCAATGAGCAGTTCTTC. It yields the protein CASTGTSAPNEQFF.

This clone was seen more than once but under ten times. This chain's CDR3 is CASSVGNWGTRNTDTQYF. The CDR3 coding sequence is TGTGCCAGCAGCGTAGGCAATTGGGGGACACGGAACACAGATACGCAGTATTTT. The chain combines TRBV9 with TRBJ2-3; D may be TRBD1 (6 bases). Germline V gives CDR1 SGDLS, CDR2 YYNGEE. This CDR3 is 18 amino acids long. V was pared by 0 bases and J by 2 bases, with 19 bases between.

This clone was observed a handful of times. The chain couples TRBV5-4 to TRBJ2-5; D might be TRBD2 (6 bases). Germline V gives CDR1 SGHNT, CDR2 YYREEE (reference sequence). V was cut by 5 bases and J by 2 bases, with 10 bases left in between. The CDR3 is 13 amino acids. The DNA of the CDR3 is TGTGCCAGCAGGACAGCGGGTCAAGAGACCCAGTACTTC. It yields the protein CASRTAGQETQYF.

This clone was detected only a few times. Other DNA sequences of this sample code for an identical CDR3. V and J are TRBV5-1 and TRBJ2-5, with D maybe TRBD1 (5 bases). The length of the CDR3 is 14 residues. CDR1 and CDR2 (germline): SGHRS, YFSETQ. V was cut by 0 bases and J by 2 bases, with 8 bases left in between. The CDR3 region is CASSLGDSQETQYF. CDR3 bases: TGCGCCAGCAGCTTGGGAGACAGTCAAGAGACCCAGTACTTC.

The chain carries TRBV7-2 and TRBJ2-3, with 11 bases identical to TRBD2. Germline values: CDR1 SGHTA, CDR2 FQGNSA. J was trimmed by 5 bases and V by 3 bases; bases with no gene match: 4. The CDR3 length is 15 residues. The CDR3, as DNA: TGTGCCAGCAGCTTCCGGACTAGCGGGTTAGATACGCAGTATTTT. Protein product: CASSFRTSGLDTQYF.

V is TRBV4-3 and J is TRBJ2-5; D gene uncertain. CDR1 and CDR2 (germline): LGHNA, YSLEER. The CDR3 runs 14 residues. V was clipped by 1 base and J by 5 bases, with 11 bases between them. The CDR3 region is CASSQVLVAETQYF. CDR3 nucleotides: TGCGCCAGCAGCCAAGTTTTAGTCGCCGAGACCCAGTACTTC.

The table lists this clone with a few counts. The gene calls are TRBV28 and TRBJ1-1; 10 bases align to TRBD1. There are 16 residues in the CDR3. Germline CDR1 is MDHEN and CDR2 is SYDVKM. V shed 6 bases, J shed 4 bases, and the junction held 11 bases outside the gene matches. The CDR3 protein is CASSVPGQGLSTEAFF. The DNA of the CDR3 is TGTGCCAGCAGCGTCCCGGGACAGGGGTTGAGCACTGAAGCTTTCTTT.

This clone was seen more than once but under ten times. Its ends do not fully match the called genes, so a read error is possible. CDR3 protein: CASSKGVDGNQPQHF. CDR3 coding DNA: TGCGCCAGCAGCAAGGGAGTTGACGGCAATCAGCCCCAGCATTTT. The V call is TRBV7-9, the J call TRBJ1-5; no firm D call. The germline V gene encodes CDR1 SEHNR and CDR2 FQNEAQ (reference sequence). The CDR3 contains 15 residues.

The rearrangement uses TRBV7-9 and TRBJ2-1; possible D gene TRBD2, 6 bases. Germline values: CDR1 SEHNR, CDR2 FQNEAQ (reference sequence). The CDR3 spans 14 residues. The germline V and J ends were trimmed by 10 bases and 4 bases, with 17 bases remaining between them. The CDR3 coding sequence is TGTGCCACCCAGCGGGCTAGCGATTACAATGAGCAGTTCTTC. The encoded protein is CATQRASDYNEQFF.